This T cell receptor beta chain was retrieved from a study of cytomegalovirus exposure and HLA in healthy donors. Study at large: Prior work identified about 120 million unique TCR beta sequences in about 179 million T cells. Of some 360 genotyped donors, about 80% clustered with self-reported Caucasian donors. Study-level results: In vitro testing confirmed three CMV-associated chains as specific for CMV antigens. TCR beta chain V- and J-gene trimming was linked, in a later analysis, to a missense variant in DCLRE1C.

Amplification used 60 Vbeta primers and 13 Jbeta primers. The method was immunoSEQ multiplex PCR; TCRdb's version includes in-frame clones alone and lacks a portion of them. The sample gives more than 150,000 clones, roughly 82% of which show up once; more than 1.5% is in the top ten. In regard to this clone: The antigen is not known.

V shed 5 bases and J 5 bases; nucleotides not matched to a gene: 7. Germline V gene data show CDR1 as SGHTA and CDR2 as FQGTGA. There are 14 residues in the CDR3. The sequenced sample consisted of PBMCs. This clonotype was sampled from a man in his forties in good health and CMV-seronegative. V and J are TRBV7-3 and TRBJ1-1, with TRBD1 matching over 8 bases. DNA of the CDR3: TGTGCCAGCAGCCGGACAGGGAAGGGGACTGAAGCTTTCTTT. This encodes CASSRTGKGTEAFF.